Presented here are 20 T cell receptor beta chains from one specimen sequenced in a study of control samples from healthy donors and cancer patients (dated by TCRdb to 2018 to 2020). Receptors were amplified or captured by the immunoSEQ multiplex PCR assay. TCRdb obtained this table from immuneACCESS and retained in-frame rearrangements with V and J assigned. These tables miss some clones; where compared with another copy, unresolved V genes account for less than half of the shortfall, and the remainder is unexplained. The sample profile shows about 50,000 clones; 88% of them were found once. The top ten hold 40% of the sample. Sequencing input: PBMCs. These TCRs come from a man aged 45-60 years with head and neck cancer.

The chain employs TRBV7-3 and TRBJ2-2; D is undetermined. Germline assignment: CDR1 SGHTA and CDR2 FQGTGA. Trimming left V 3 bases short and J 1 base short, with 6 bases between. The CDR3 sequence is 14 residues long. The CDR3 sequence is CASSLAGNTGELFF. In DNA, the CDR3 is TGTGCCAGCAGCTTGGCAGGGAACACCGGGGAGCTGTTTTTT.

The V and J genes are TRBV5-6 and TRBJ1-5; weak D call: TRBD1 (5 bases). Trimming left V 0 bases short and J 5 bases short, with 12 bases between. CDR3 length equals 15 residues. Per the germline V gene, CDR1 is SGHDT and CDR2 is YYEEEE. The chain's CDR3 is CASSLAGQTDQPQHF. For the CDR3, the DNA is TGTGCCAGCAGCTTGGCCGGACAAACTGATCAGCCCCAGCATTTT. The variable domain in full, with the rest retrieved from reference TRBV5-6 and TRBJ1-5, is DAGVTQSPTHLIKTRGQQVTLRCSPKSGHDTVSWYQQALGQGPQFIFQYYEEEERQRGNFPDRFSGHQFPNYSSELNVNALLLGDSALYLCASSLAGQTDQPQHFGDGTRLSIL.

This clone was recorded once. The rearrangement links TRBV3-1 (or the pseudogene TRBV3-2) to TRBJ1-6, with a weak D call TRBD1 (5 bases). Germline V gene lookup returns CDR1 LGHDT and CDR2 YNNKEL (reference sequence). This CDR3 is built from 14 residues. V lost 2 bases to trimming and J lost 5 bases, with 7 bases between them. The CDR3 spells CASSQRGDNSPLHF. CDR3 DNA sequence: TGTGCCAGCAGCCAAAGGGGAGATAATTCACCCCTCCACTTT.

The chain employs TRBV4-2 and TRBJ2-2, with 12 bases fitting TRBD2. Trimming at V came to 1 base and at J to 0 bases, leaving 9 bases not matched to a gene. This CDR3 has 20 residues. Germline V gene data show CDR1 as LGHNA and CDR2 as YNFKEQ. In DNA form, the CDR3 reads TGTGCCAGCAGCCAAGGGAAAGGACTAGCGGGAACGACGAACACCGGGGAGCTGTTTTTT. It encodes CASSQGKGLAGTTNTGELFF.

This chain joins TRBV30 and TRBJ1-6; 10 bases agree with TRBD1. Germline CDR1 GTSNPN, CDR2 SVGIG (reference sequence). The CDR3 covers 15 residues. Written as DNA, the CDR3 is TGTGCTCTGGAGCGGGGACAGGGGATAAATTCACCCCTCCACTTT. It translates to CALERGQGINSPLHF.

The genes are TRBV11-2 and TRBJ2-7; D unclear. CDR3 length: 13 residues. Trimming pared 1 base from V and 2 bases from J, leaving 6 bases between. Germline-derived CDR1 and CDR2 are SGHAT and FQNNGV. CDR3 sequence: CASSLGPTYEQYF. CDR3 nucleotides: TGTGCCAGCAGCTTAGGACCCACCTACGAGCAGTACTTC.

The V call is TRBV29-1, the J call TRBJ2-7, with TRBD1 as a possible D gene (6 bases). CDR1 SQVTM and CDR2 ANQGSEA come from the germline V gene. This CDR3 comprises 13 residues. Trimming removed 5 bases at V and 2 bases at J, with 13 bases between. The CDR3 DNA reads TGCAGCGTTACAGGGAGTTTCACCTACGAGCAGTACTTC. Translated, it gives CSVTGSFTYEQYF.

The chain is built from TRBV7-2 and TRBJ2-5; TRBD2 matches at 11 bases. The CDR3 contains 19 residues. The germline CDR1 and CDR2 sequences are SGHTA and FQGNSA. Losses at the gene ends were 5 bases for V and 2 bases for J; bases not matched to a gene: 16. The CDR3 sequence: CASSQYRLAGPLRQETQYF. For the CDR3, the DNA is TGTGCCAGCAGCCAATATCGACTAGCGGGGCCCCTTCGGCAAGAGACCCAGTACTTC.

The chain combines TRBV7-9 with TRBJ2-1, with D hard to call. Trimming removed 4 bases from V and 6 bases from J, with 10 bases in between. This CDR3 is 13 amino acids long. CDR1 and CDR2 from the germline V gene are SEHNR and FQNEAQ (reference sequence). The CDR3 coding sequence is TGTGCCAGCAGCTACCTTCTTGGCAATGAGCAGTTCTTC. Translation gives CASSYLLGNEQFF.

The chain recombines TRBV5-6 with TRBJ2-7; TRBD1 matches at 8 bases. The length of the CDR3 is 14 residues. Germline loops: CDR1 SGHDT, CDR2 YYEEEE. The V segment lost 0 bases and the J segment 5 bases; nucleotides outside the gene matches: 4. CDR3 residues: CASSLDQGAHEQYF. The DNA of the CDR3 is TGTGCCAGCAGCTTGGATCAGGGGGCCCACGAGCAGTACTTC.

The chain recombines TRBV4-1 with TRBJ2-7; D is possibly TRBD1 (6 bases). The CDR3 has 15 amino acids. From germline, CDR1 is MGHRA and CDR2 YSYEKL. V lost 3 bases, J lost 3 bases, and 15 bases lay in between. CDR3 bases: TGCGCCAGCAGCCAGGATGACAGGTCCCACTACGAGCAGTACTTC. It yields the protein CASSQDDRSHYEQYF.

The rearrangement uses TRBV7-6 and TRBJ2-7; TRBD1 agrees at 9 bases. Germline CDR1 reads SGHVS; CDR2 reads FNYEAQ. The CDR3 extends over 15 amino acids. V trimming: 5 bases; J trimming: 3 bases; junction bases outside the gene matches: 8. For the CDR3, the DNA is TGTGCCAGCAGCCAGGGACAGGGTGTTTACTACGAGCAGTACTTC. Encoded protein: CASSQGQGVYYEQYF.

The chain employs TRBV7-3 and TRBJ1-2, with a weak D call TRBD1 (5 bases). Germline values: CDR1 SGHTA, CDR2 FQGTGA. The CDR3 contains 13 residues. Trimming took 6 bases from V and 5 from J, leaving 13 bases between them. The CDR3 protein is CASSGDSFYGYTF. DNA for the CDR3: TGTGCCAGCAGTGGCGACAGTTTTTATGGCTACACCTTC.

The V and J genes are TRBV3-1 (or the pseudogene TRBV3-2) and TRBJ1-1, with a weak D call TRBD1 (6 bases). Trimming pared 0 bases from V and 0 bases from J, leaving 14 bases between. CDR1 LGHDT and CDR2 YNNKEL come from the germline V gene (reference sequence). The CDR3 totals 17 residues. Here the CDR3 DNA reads TGTGCCAGCAGCCAAGACCTCCCGACAGGCCTGAACACTGAAGCTTTCTTT. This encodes CASSQDLPTGLNTEAFF.

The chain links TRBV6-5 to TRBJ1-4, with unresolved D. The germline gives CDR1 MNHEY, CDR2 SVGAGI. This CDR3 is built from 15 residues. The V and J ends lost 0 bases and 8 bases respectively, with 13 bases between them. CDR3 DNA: TGTGCCAGCAGTTACTCGGAGGGCACACTGGAAAAACTGTTTTTT. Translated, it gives CASSYSEGTLEKLFF.

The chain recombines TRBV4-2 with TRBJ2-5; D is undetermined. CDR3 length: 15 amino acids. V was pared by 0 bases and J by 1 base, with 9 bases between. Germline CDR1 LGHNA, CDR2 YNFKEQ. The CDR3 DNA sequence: TGTGCCAGCAGCCAAGAAGTCGGCCTCCAAGAGACCCAGTACTTC. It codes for CASSQEVGLQETQYF.

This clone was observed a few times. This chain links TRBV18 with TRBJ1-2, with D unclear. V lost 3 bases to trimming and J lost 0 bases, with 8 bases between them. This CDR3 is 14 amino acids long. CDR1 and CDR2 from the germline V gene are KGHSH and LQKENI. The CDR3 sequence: CASSPGPSNYGYTF. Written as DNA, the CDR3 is TGTGCCAGCTCACCGGGCCCGTCTAACTATGGCTACACCTTC.

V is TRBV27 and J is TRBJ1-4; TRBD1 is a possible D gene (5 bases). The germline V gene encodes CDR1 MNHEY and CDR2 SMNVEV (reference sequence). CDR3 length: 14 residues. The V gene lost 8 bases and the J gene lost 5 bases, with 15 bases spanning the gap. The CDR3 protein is CASSRAGLNEKLFF. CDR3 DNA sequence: TGTGCCAGCTCCAGGGCAGGGTTGAATGAAAAACTGTTTTTT.

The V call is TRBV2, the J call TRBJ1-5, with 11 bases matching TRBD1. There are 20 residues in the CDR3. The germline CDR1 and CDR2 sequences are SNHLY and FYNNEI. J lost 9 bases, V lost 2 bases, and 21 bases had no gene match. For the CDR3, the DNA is TGTGCCAGCAGTGAACTCAACCTGGGGACAGGGGGATGGACGACCCGGCCCCAGCATTTT. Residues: CASSELNLGTGGWTTRPQHF.

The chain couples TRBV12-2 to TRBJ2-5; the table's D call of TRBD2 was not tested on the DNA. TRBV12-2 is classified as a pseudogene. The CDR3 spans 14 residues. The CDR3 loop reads CASRFPGRLITQYF. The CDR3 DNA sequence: TGTGCAAGTCGCTTCCCGGGGAGGTTGATTACCCAGTACTTC.